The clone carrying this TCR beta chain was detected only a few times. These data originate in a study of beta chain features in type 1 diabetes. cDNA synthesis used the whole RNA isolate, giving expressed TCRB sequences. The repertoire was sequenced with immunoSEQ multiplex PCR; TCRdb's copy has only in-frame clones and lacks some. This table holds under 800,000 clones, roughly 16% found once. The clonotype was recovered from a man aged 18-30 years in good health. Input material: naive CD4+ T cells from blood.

CDR3 in amino acids: CASSQESSGNTGELFF. Here the CDR3 DNA reads TGCGCCAGCAGCCAAGAATCGAGCGGGAACACCGGGGAGCTGTTTTTT. The rearrangement joins TRBV4-3 to TRBJ2-2; the D gene is possibly TRBD2 (5 bases). The CDR3 length is 16 residues. The germline V and J ends were trimmed by 0 bases and 1 base, with 9 bases remaining between them. Germline lookup yields CDR1 LGHNA and CDR2 YSLEER.